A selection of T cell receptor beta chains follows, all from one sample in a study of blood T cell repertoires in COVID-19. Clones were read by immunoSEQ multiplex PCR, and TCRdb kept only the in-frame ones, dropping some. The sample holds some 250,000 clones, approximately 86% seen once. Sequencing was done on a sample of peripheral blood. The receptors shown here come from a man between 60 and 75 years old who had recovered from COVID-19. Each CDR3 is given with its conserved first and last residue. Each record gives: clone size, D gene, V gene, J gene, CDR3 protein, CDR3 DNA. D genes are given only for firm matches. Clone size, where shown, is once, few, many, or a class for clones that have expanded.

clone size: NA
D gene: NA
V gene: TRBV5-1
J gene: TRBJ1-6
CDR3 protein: CASSSIDTRNSPLHF
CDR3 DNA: TGCGCCAGCAGCTCGATAGACACCAGGAATTCACCCCTCCACTTT

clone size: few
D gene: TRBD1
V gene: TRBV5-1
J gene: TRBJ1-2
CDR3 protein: CASSLWDRTNYGYTF
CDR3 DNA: TGCGCCAGCAGCTTGTGGGACAGAACTAACTATGGCTACACCTTC

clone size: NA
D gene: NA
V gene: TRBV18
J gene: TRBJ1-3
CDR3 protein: CASSEGPDSGNTIYF
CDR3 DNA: TGTGCCAGCTCAGAGGGTCCCGACTCTGGAAACACCATATATTTT

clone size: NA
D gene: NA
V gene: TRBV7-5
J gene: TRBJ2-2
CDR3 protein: CARSRGCCDTGELFF
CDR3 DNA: TGTGCCAGAAGCCGGGGGTGCTGTGACACCGGGGAGCTGTTTTTT

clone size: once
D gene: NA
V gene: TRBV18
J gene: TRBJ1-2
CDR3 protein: CASSPNPTVDYGYTF
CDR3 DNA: TGTGCCAGCTCACCAAACCCGACAGTCGACTATGGCTACACCTTC

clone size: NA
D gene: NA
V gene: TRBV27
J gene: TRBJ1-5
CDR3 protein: CASSSLSGGQDNQPQHF
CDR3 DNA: TGTGCCAGCAGTTCACTCTCGGGAGGGCAGGACAATCAGCCCCAGCATTTT

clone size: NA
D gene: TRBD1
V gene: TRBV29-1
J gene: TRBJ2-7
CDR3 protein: CSVSQGAYEQYF
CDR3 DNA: TGCAGCGTTAGTCAGGGGGCCTACGAGCAGTACTTC

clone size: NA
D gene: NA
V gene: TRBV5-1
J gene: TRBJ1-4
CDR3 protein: CASSLDRRSGKLFF
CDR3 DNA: TGCGCCAGCAGCTTGGACAGGCGCTCCGGAAAACTGTTTTTT

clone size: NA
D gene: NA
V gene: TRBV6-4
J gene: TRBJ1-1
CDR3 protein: CASRGTAGNTEAFF
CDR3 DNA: TGTGCCAGCAGGGGGACTGCGGGGAACACTGAAGCTTTCTTT

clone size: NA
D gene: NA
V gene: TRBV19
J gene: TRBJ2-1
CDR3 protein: CASGARATINEQFF
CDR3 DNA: TGTGCCAGTGGGGCTAGGGCCACAATCAATGAGCAGTTCTTC

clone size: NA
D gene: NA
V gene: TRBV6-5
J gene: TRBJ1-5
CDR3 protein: CASRDSSNQPQHF
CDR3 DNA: TGTGCCAGCAGGGACAGTAGTAATCAGCCCCAGCATTTT

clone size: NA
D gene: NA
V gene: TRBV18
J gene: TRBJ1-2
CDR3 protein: CASSPPVRTQQSGYTF
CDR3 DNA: TGTGCCAGCTCACCACCGGTCAGAACTCAACAGAGCGGCTACACCTTC

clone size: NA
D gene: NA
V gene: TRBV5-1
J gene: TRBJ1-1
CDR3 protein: CASSLGWRGSYSGSEAFF
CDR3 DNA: TGCGCCAGCAGCTTGGGTTGGAGGGGATCCTACAGTGGGTCTGAAGCTTTCTTT

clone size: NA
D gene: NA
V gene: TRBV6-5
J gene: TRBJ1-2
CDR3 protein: CASSYSNTGNYGYTF
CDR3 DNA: TGTGCCAGCAGTTACTCGAACACCGGGAACTATGGCTACACCTTC